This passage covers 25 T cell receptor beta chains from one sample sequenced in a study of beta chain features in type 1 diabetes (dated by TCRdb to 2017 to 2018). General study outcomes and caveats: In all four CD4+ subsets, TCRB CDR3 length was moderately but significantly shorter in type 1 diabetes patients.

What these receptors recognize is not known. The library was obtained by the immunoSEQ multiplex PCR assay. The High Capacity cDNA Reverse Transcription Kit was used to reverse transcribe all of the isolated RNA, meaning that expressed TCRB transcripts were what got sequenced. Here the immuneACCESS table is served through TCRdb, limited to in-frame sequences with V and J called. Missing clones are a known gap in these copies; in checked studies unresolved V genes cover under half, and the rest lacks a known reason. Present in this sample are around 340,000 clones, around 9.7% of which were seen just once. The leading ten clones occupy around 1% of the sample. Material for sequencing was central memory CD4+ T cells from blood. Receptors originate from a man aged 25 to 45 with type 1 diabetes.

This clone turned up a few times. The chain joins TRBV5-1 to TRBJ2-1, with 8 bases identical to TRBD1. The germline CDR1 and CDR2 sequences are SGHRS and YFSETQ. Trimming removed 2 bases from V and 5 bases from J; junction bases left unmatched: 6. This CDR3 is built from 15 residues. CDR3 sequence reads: CASSFRQGANNEQFF. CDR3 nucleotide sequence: TGCGCCAGCAGCTTCCGGCAGGGGGCAAACAATGAGCAGTTCTTC.

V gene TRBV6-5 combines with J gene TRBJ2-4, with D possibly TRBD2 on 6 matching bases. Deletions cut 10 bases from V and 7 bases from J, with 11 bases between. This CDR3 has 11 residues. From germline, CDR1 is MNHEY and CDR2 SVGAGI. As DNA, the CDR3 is TGTGCCATTGCTGGGGGGAACATTCAGTACTTC. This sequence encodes CAIAGGNIQYF.

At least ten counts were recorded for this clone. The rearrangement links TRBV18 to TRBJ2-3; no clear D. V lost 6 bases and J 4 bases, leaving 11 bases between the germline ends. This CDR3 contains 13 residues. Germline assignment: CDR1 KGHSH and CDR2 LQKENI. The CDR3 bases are TGTGCCAGCTCCCCCCTCCCAGCAGATACGCAGTATTTT. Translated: CASSPLPADTQYF.

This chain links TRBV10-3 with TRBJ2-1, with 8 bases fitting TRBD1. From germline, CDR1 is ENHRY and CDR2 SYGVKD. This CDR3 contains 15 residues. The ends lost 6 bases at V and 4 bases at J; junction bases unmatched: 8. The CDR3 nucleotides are TGTGCCATCAGGGGGACAGGTGATGGGTACAATGAGCAGTTCTTC. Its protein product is CAIRGTGDGYNEQFF.

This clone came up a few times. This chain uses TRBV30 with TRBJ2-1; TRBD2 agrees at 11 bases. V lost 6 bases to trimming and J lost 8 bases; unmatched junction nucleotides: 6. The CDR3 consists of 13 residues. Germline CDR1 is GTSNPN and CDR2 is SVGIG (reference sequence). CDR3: CACTTSGEHEQFF. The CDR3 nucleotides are TGTGCCTGCACGACTAGCGGGGAGCATGAGCAGTTCTTC.

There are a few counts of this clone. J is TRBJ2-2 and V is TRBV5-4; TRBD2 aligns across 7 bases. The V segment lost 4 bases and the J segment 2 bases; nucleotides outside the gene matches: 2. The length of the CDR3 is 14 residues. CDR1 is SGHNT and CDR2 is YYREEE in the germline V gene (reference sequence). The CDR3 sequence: CASSLGLNTGELFF. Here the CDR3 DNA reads TGTGCCAGCAGCCTGGGACTAAACACCGGGGAGCTGTTTTTT.

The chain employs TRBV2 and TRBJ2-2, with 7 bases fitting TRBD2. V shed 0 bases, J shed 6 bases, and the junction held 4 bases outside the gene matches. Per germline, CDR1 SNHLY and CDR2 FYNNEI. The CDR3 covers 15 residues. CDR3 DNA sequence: TGTGCCAGCAGTGAAGCTCCGGCGGGGGCCGGGGAGCTGTTTTTT. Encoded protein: CASSEAPAGAGELFF.

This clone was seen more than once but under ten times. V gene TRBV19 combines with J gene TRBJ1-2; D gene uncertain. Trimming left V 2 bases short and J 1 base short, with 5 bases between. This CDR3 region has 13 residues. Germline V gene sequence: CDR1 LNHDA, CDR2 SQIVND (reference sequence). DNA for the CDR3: TGTGCCAGTAGTATAACTGGTAACTATGGCTACACCTTC. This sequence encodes CASSITGNYGYTF. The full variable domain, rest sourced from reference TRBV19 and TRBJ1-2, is DGGITQSPKYLFRKEGQNVTLSCEQNLNHDAMYWYRQDPGQGLRLIYYSQIVNDFQKGDIAEGYSVSREKKESFPLTVTSAQKNPTAFYLCASSITGNYGYTFGSGTRLTVV.

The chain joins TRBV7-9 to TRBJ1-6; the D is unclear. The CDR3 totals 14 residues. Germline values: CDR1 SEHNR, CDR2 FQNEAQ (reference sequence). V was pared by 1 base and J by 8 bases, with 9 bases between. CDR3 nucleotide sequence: TGTGCCAGCAGCTTAGAGGGATCTTATTCACCCCTCCACTTT. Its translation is CASSLEGSYSPLHF.

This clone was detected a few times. The CDR3 region has the DNA TGTGCCAGCAGTTACATCGATAAGGGACGGACTGAAGCTTTCTTT. Translated: CASSYIDKGRTEAFF. V is TRBV6-6 and J is TRBJ1-1; weak D call: TRBD1 (5 bases). This CDR3 has 15 residues. Germline CDR1 MNHNY, CDR2 SVGAGI (reference sequence). V was shortened by 2 bases and J by 5 bases, with 15 bases between the two germline ends.

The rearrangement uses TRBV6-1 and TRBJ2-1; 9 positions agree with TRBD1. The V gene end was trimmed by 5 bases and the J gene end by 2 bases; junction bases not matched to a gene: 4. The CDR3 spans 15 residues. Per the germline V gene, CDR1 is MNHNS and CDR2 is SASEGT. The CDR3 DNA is TGTGCCAGCAGTAAACGGGACAGGGCCTACAATGAGCAGTTCTTC. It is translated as CASSKRDRAYNEQFF.

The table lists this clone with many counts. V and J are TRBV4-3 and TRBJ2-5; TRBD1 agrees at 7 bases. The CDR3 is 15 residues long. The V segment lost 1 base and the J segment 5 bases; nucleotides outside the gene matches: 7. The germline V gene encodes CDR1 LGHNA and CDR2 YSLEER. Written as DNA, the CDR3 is TGCGCCAGCAGCCAAGGACAGGGTGGGTCGGAGACCCAGTACTTC. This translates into CASSQGQGGSETQYF.

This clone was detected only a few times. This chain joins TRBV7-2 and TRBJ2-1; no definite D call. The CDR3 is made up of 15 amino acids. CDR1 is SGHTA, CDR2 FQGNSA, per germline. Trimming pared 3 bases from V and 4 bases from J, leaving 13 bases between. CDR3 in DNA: TGTGCCAGCAGCTTGTTTTCCGGAGAATACAATGAGCAGTTCTTC. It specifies CASSLFSGEYNEQFF.

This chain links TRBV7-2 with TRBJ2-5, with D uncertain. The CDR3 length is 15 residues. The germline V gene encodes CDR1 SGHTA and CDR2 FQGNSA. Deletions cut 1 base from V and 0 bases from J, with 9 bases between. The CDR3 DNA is TGTGCCAGCAGCTTAGTAGGCCTTAACCAAGAGACCCAGTACTTC. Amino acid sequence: CASSLVGLNQETQYF. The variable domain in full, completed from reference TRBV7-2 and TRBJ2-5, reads GAGVSQSPSNKVTEKGKDVELRCDPISGHTALYWYRQSLGQGLEFLIYFQGNSAPDKSGLPSDRFSAERTGGSVSTLTIQRTQQEDSAVYLCASSLVGLNQETQYFGPGTRLLVL.

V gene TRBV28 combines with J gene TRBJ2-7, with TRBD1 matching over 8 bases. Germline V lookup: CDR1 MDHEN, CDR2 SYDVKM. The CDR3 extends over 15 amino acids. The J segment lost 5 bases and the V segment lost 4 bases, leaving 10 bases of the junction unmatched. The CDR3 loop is CASSSSGTGEDEQYF. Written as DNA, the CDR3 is TGTGCCAGCAGTTCCTCCGGGACAGGCGAAGACGAGCAGTACTTC.

The CDR3 reads CASSYTSGGAQETQYF. The CDR3 coding sequence is TGTGCCAGCAGCTATACTAGCGGGGGGGCCCAAGAGACCCAGTACTTC. V gene TRBV11-2 combines with J gene TRBJ2-5; 13 bases align to TRBD2. The germline V gene encodes CDR1 SGHAT and CDR2 FQNNGV. This CDR3 is 16 amino acids long. The J segment lost 1 base and the V segment lost 4 bases, leaving 3 bases of the junction unmatched.

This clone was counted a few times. The CDR3 reads CAWSAYSVDSPLHF. DNA of the CDR3: TGTGCCTGGAGTGCCTATTCGGTTGATTCACCCCTCCACTTT. V is TRBV30 and J is TRBJ1-6; the D is unclear. Germline CDR1 GTSNPN, CDR2 SVGIG (reference sequence). The CDR3 has 14 residues. V was trimmed by 1 base and J by 8 bases, leaving 12 bases between them.

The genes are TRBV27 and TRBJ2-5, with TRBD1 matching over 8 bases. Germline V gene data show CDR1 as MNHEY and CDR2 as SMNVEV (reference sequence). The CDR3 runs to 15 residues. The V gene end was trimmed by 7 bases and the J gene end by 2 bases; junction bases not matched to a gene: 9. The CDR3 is CASNKDRGQQETQYF. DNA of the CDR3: TGTGCCAGCAACAAAGACAGGGGACAGCAAGAGACCCAGTACTTC.

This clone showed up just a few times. DNA for the CDR3: TGTGCCAGCAGCTTTACAGGGGGAGGCGGCTACACCTTC. Residues: CASSFTGGGGYTF. The gene calls are TRBV7-8 and TRBJ1-2, with 8 positions matching TRBD1. The CDR3 length is 13 residues. In germline, CDR1 is SGHVS, CDR2 FQNEAQ. V was pared by 3 bases and J by 8 bases, with 5 bases of the junction left unmatched.

The CDR3 loop is CASSESGTGSEEQYF. CDR3 nucleotide sequence: TGCGCCAGCAGTGAGTCCGGGACAGGGTCGGAAGAGCAGTACTTC. The chain has TRBV10-1 and TRBJ2-7; 9 bases map to TRBD1. Trimming cost V 0 bases and J 7 bases; bases outside gene matches: 7. Germline loops: CDR1 WNHNN, CDR2 SYGVQD (reference sequence). CDR3 length equals 15 residues.

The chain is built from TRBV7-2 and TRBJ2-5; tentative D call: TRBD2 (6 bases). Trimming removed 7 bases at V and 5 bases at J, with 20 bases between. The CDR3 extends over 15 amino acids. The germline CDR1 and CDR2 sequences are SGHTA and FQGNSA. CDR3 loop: CASNNRLGGEETQYF. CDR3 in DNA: TGTGCCAGCAACAACCGCTTAGGAGGGGAGGAGACCCAGTACTTC.

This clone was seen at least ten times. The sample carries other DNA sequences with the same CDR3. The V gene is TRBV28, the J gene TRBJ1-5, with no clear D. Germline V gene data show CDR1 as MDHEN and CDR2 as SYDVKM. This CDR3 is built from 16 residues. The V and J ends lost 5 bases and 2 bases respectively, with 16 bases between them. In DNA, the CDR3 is TGTGCCAGCAGTCAACTCAGTGGTGGGGGCAATCAGCCCCAGCATTTT. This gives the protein CASSQLSGGGNQPQHF.

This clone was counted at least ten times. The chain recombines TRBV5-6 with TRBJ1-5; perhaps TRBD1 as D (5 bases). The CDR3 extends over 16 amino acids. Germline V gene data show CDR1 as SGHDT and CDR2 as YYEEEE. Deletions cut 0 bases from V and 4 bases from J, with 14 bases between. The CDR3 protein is CASSLGGRHKNQPQHF. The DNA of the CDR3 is TGTGCCAGCAGCTTGGGGGGACGGCATAAGAATCAGCCCCAGCATTTT.

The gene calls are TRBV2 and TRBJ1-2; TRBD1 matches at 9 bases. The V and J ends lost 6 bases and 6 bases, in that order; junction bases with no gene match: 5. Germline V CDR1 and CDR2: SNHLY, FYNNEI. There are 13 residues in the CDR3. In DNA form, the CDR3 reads TGTGCCAGCAGCCGGACAGGGGAGGATGGCTACACCTTC. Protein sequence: CASSRTGEDGYTF.

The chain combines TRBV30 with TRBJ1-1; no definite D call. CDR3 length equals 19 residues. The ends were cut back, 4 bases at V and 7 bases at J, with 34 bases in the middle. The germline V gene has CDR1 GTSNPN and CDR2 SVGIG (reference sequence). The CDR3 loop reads CAWISRSVLGDRVRGEAFF. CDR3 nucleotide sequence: TGTGCCTGGATTAGTCGGTCGGTTCTCGGGGATCGGGTACGGGGTGAAGCTTTCTTT.